Each of the 14 T cell receptor beta chains below was sequenced from the same sample in a study of regulatory T cells in long-lasting Graves disease. Stated time point: newly diagnosed GD, antithyroid drugs for less than 3 months. PBMC RNA served as the TCR library source. HTBI primers from iRepertoire and Arm-PCR of CDR3 regions yielded the TCR beta libraries. From the multiplex PCR reads, TCRdb called clonotypes with MiXCR, one entry per CDR3 protein. The sample lists roughly 420,000 distinct CDR3 sequences, less than 20% seen once, with around a fifth in the top ten. The sample here was peripheral blood mononuclear cells (PBMCs), taken at new diagnosis, from a patient treated with antithyroid drugs. These receptors all stem from a female donor with Graves disease.

This clonotype was observed many times. The genes are TRBV6-1 and TRBJ1-1; the D gene is possibly TRBD1 (5 bases). V lost 6 bases to trimming and J lost 4 bases, with 12 bases between them. Germline V lookup: CDR1 MNHNS, CDR2 SASEGT. The CDR3 contains 13 residues. As DNA, the CDR3 is TGTGCCAGCAGACCCCAAGGGGCCACTGAAGCTTTCTTT. As protein: CASRPQGATEAFF.

Only a few counts were recorded for this clonotype. This may be a read error, as it is one base from a much larger clone. This sequence joins TRBV18 and TRBJ2-5; tentatively, D is TRBD1 (5 bases). Germline assignment: CDR1 KGHSH and CDR2 LQKENI. The CDR3 is 13 amino acids. Trimming took 8 bases from V and 5 from J, leaving 15 bases between them. CDR3 region: CASPEGRAETQYF. The CDR3 DNA sequence: TGTGCCAGCCCAGAAGGCAGGGCGGAGACCCAGTACTTC.

This clonotype was found a few times. The rearrangement joins TRBV28 to TRBJ1-4, with 7 nucleotides matching TRBD1. V lost 4 bases, J lost 7 bases, and 9 bases stayed unmatched. The CDR3 covers 15 residues. Germline CDR1 MDHEN, CDR2 SYDVKM. CDR3 DNA: TGTGCCAGCAGTTCCCCGGGACAGCAGAGTGAAAAACTGTTTTTT. Its translation: CASSSPGQQSEKLFF.

This clonotype has at least ten counts. The gene calls are TRBV7-8 and TRBJ2-5; D is unclear. V lost 2 bases, J lost 3 bases, and 7 bases lay in between. CDR3 length: 13 residues. The V gene's germline CDR1 is SGHVS and CDR2 FQNEAQ. The CDR3 reads CASSLIPKETQYF. In DNA, the CDR3 is TGTGCCAGCAGCTTAATCCCCAAAGAGACCCAGTACTTC.

This clonotype was seen repeatedly, ten times or more. This chain uses TRBV12-3 or TRBV12-4 with TRBJ1-1; 9 positions agree with TRBD1. V gave up 3 bases and J gave up 4 bases; unmatched junction bases: 9. The CDR3 has 16 amino acids. Here the CDR3 reads CASSFWDREGRTEAFF. The DNA of the CDR3 is TGTGCCAGCAGTTTTTGGGACAGGGAGGGGCGCACTGAAGCTTTCTTT.

This clonotype has at least ten counts. The chain combines TRBV6-2 or TRBV6-3 with TRBJ2-1; 11 bases agree with TRBD1. The CDR3 consists of 19 residues. The J segment lost 8 bases and the V segment lost 2 bases, leaving 17 bases of the junction unmatched. Looked up from germline, CDR1 is MNHEY and CDR2 is SVGEGT. In DNA, the CDR3 is TGTGCCAGCAGTTACCGGTTGAGGACAGGGGGCTTAGTAAGGGATGAGCAGTTCTTC. It yields the protein CASSYRLRTGGLVRDEQFF.

This clonotype was seen at least ten times. This chain links TRBV12-3 or TRBV12-4 with TRBJ1-4, with TRBD1 matching 7 bases. This CDR3 is 16 amino acids long. Losses at the gene ends were 4 bases for V and 3 bases for J; bases not matched to a gene: 8. The CDR3: CASSSTGEGANEKLFF. In DNA form, the CDR3 reads TGTGCCAGCAGTTCCACAGGGGAAGGAGCTAATGAAAAACTGTTTTTT.

This clonotype was counted at least ten times. The chain employs TRBV6-1 and TRBJ1-1, with TRBD1 matching over 7 bases. V dropped 6 bases and J dropped 0; count of bases not matched to a gene: 7. CDR1 MNHNS and CDR2 SASEGT come from the germline V gene. There are 15 residues in the CDR3. CDR3 region: CASRTRQGMNTEAFF. The DNA for the CDR3 is TGTGCCAGCAGAACACGACAGGGAATGAACACTGAAGCTTTCTTT.

The V and J genes are TRBV28 and TRBJ1-5, with 12 bases lining up with TRBD1. Trimming cost V 6 bases and J 4 bases; bases outside gene matches: 13. Germline CDR1 reads MDHEN; CDR2 reads SYDVKM. The CDR3 extends over 18 amino acids. CDR3 sequence: CASSRDRGRKSLNQPQHF. CDR3 nucleotides: TGTGCCAGCAGCCGGGACAGGGGGCGAAAGAGTCTAAATCAGCCCCAGCATTTT.

The J gene is TRBJ2-1, the V gene TRBV7-2; the match to TRBD1 covers 9 bases. Germline loops: CDR1 SGHTA, CDR2 FQGNSA. The ends lost 5 bases at V and 5 bases at J; junction bases unmatched: 10. The CDR3 runs 16 residues. This chain's CDR3 is CASSPAGTGTNNEQFF. Here the CDR3 DNA reads TGTGCCAGCAGCCCCGCCGGGACAGGGACGAACAATGAGCAGTTCTTC.

As concerns this clonotype: A much more abundant neighbour one base away suggests this may be a read error. As the CDR3 is not closed by the conserved phenylalanine or tryptophan, this likely results from a read error. The chain is built from TRBV12-3 or TRBV12-4 and TRBJ1-2, with 8 bases matching TRBD1. Germline trimming cut 5 bases from V and 7 bases from J; bases unmatched to any gene: 6. CDR3 length: 13 residues. CDR3 loop: CASSPDRAPGYTL. CDR3 DNA: TGTGCCAGCAGTCCGGACAGGGCCCCTGGCTACACCCTC.

Many counts were recorded for this clonotype. The chain recombines TRBV5-4 with TRBJ1-1, with a tentative D call TRBD1 (5 bases). Trimming removed 4 bases from V and 6 bases from J, with 19 bases in between. There are 15 residues in the CDR3. Per the germline V gene, CDR1 is SGHNT and CDR2 is YYREEE (reference sequence). The CDR3 coding sequence is TGTGCCAGCAGCCGCGCTGGGGGTAGGAAGTCTGAAGCTTTCTTT. It codes for CASSRAGGRKSEAFF.

This clonotype was counted ten times or more. V and J are TRBV4-1 and TRBJ1-4, with 8 bases lining up with TRBD1. This CDR3 is 16 amino acids long. After removal of 6 bases from V and 4 bases from J, the junction contained 10 bases not matched to a gene. Looked up from germline, CDR1 is MGHRA and CDR2 is YSYEKL. CDR3 residues: CASRQDRVVGNEKLFF. The CDR3 DNA follows: TGCGCCAGCAGACAGGACAGGGTGGTTGGTAATGAAAAACTGTTTTTT.

The table lists this clonotype with many counts. The chain employs TRBV4-3 and TRBJ2-3; D is perhaps TRBD2 (5 bases). The V gene lost 3 bases and the J gene lost 1 base, with 11 bases spanning the gap. Germline V gives CDR1 LGHNA, CDR2 YSLEER. The CDR3 length is 15 residues. The CDR3 sequence is CASSQEDQRTDTQYF. CDR3 bases: TGCGCCAGCAGCCAGGAGGACCAGCGCACAGATACGCAGTATTTT.